The clone carrying this T cell receptor (beta chain) was picked up many times. This sample was included in a study of T cells in Graves' hyperthyroidism and ophthalmopathy. Study-wide context: The blood sample was taken at first diagnosis, before treatment began.

Hyperthyroidism of Graves' type that showed no ophthalmopathy progression within 18 months was stable. Amplification targeted TCR beta CDR3 regions from RNA transcripts. TCR CDR3 regions were first amplified by RT-PCR with HTBI primers. Using its own MiXCR run on the multiplex PCR reads, TCRdb lists one record per CDR3 protein. The sample consists of a few hundred thousand distinct CDR3 sequences, roughly an eighth of them appearing once. V was trimmed by 2 bases and J by 0 bases, leaving 5 bases between them. The CDR3 runs to 14 residues. The clonotype originates from a woman aged 18-35 years with Graves' hyperthyroidism. The chain employs TRBV12-3 or TRBV12-4 and TRBJ1-5, with D hard to call. The sequenced sample consisted of blood. This CDR3 is CASSLRNSNQPQHF. CDR3 nucleotides: TGTGCCAGCAGTTTACGGAATAGCAATCAGCCCCAGCATTTT.